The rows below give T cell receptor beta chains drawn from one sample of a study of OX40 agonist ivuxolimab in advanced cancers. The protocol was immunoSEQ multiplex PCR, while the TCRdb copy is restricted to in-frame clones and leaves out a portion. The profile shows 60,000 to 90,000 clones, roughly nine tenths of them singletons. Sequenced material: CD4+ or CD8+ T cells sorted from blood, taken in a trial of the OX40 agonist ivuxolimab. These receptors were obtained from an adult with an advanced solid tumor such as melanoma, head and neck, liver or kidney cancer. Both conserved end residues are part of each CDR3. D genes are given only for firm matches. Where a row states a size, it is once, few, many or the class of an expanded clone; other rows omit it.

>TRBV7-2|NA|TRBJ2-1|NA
TGTGCCAGCAGCCTTAATGGAGTCTTCTCCTACAATGAGCAGTTCTTC
CASSLNGVFSYNEQFF
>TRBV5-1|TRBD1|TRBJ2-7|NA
TGCGCCAGCAGCAACACAGGGGCCTACGAGCAGTACTTC
CASSNTGAYEQYF
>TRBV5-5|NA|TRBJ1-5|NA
TGTGCCAGCAGCTTGGACGGGGGTACGGCTAATCAGCCCCAGCATTTT
CASSLDGGTANQPQHF
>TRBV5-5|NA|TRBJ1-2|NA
TGTGCCAGCAGCTTTGACGGAACCTATGGCTACACCTTC
CASSFDGTYGYTF
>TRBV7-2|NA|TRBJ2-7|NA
TGTGCCAGCAGCTTATTTGCCGGTTACTACGAGCAGTACTTC
CASSLFAGYYEQYF
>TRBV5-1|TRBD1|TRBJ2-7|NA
TGCGCCAGCCCCGGGACAGGAGCCTACGAGCAGTACTTC
CASPGTGAYEQYF
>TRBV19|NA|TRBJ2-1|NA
TGTGCCAGTAGTATTTTGGGACAACTCAATGAGCAGTTCTTC
CASSILGQLNEQFF
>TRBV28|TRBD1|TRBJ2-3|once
TGTGCCAGTCTCACAATACAGGGGTCAGATACGCAGTATTTT
CASLTIQGSDTQYF
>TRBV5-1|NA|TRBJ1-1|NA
TGCGCCAGCAGCTATGGGACCCTGAACACTGAAGCTTTCTTT
CASSYGTLNTEAFF
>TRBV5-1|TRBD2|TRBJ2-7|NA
TGCGCCAGCAGCTTGGTGGGAGGGTCCTACGAGCAGTACTTC
CASSLVGGSYEQYF
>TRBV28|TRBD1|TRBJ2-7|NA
TGTGCCAGCAGTTTAACCCCTGGACAGGGTTTCTACGAGCAGTACTTC
CASSLTPGQGFYEQYF
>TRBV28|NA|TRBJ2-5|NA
TGTGCCAGCAGTCCCCAGTCAGGGAAGGTAGAGACCCAGTACTTC
CASSPQSGKVETQYF
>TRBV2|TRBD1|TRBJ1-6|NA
TGTGCCAGCAAACAGGGGAGCTCCTATAATTCACCCCTCCACTTT
CASKQGSSYNSPLHF
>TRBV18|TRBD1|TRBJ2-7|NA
TGTGCCAGCTCACCACTGGGACAGGGAGTCGAGCAGTACTTC
CASSPLGQGVEQYF
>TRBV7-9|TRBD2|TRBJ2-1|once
TGTGCCAGCAGCCCAAGACTAGCGCCTGGGGCTGACAATGAGCAGTTCTTC
CASSPRLAPGADNEQFF
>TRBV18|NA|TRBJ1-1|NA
TGTGCCAGCTCGCTGAACACTGAAGCTTTCTTT
CASSLNTEAFF
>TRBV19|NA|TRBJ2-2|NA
TGTGCCAGTAGTACCCCTTCGACAGGGAACACCGGGGAGCTGTTTTTT
CASSTPSTGNTGELFF
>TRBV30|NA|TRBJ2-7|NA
TGTGCCTGGAGTGTACAGGGAATCTACGAGCAGTACTTC
CAWSVQGIYEQYF
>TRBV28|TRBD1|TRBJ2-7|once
TGTGCCAGCAGTCAAACAGGGGGGTCGGGGCAGTACTTC
CASSQTGGSGQYF
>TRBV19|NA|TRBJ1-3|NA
TGTGCCAGCTGGGCAGGGAGCTCTGGAAACACCATATATTTT
CASWAGSSGNTIYF
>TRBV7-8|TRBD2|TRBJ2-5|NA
TGTGCCAGCAGCCTGGACGGAGGACTAGCGGGGGGGAAAGAGACCCAGTACTTC
CASSLDGGLAGGKETQYF
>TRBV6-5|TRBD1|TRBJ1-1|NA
TGTGCCAGCAGGGGGACAGGGAGTGAAGCTTTCTTT
CASRGTGSEAFF
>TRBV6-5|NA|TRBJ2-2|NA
TGTGCCAGCAGGATAGGGGGATTGGACACCGGGGAGCTGTTTTTT
CASRIGGLDTGELFF
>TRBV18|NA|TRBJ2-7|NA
TGTGCCAGCTCACCTAATTGGGTCCGGGGCGGGGAGCAGTACTTC
CASSPNWVRGGEQYF
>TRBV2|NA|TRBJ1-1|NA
TGTGCCAGCAGTGGGGACCTCTCTTTGTCCGAAGCTTTCTTT
CASSGDLSLSEAFF
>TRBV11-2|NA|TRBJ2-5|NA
TGTGCCAGCAGCCAAAGTTACCGGGAAGAAGAGACCCAGTACTTC
CASSQSYREEETQYF
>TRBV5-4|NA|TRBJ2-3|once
TGTGCCAGCAGCTTCCCTAGCGAAGATACGCAGTATTTT
CASSFPSEDTQYF
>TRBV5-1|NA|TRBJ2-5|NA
TGCGCCAGCAGCTTGGCCATAGCGGTCCAAGAGACCCAGTACTTC
CASSLAIAVQETQYF
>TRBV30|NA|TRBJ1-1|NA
TGTGCCTGGAGTGTTGGGTTACGGTTGAACACTGAAGCTTTCTTT
CAWSVGLRLNTEAFF
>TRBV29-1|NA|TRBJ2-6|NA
TGCAGCGTTGAAGAACAGGCGAACTCTGGGGCCAACGTCCTGACTTTC
CSVEEQANSGANVLTF
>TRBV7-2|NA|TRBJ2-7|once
TGTGCCAGCAGCTTAGGGCCGACAGGATCCTACGAGCAGTACTTC
CASSLGPTGSYEQYF
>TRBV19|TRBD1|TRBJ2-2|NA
TGTGCCACCGGTCCGACAGGGGGCAAAAGGGAGCTGTTTTTT
CATGPTGGKRELFF
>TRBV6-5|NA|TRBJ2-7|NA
TGTGCCAGCAGTAGATCTAGCCCTTACGAGCAGTACTTC
CASSRSSPYEQYF
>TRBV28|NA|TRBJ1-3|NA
TGTGCCAGCAGTTTAACGGCGGGAAACACCATATATTTT
CASSLTAGNTIYF
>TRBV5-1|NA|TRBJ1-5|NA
TGCGCCAGCTCCACAGGGTATAGCAATCAGCCCCAGCATTTT
CASSTGYSNQPQHF
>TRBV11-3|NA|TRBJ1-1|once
TGTGCCAGCAGCCCCTCGGAGCGCGGGGAAGCTTTCTTT
CASSPSERGEAFF
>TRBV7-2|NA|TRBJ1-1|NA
TGTGCCAGCACCCGACCAAAGACAGGTCCCCGAGAAGCTTTCTTT
CASTRPKTGPREAFF
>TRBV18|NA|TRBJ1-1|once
TGTGCCAGCTCCACGGGAGGGCCCTGGGTCTACACTGAAGCTTTCTTT
CASSTGGPWVYTEAFF
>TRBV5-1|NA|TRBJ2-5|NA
TGCGCCAGCAGCTTTGTAGGGCAGACGGGACAAGAGACCCAGTACTTC
CASSFVGQTGQETQYF
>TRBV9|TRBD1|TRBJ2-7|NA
TGTGCCAGCAGCAGCACAGGGGTAGGCGAGCAGTACTTC
CASSSTGVGEQYF
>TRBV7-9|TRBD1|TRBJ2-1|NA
TGTGCCAGCAGCTTACCGGGACAGGGGGCCTACAATGAGCAGTTCTTC
CASSLPGQGAYNEQFF
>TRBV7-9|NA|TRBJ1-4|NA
TGTGCCAGCACCGTGGGGGCCGGGGAAAAACTGTTTTTT
CASTVGAGEKLFF
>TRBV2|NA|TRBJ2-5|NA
TGTGCCAGCAGGGACGGTCCGGGACCAGCAGAGACCCAGTACTTC
CASRDGPGPAETQYF
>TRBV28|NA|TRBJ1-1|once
TGTGCCAGCAGTTTGCGCAGGGCTAATGAAGCTTTCTTT
CASSLRRANEAFF
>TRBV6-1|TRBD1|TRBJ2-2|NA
TGTGCCAGCAGTGACGCGCGGGGACAGGGGGCCCCGAACACCGGGGAGCTGTTTTTT
CASSDARGQGAPNTGELFF
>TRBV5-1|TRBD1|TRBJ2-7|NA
TGCGCCAGCAGCTTGCAAACGGGACAGGGTAATACCGAGCAGTACTTC
CASSLQTGQGNTEQYF
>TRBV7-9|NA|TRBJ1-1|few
TGTGCCAGCAGCCCCGGGGGGACGATGAACACTGAAGCTTTCTTT
CASSPGGTMNTEAFF
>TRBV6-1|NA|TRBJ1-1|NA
TGTGCCAGCAGTGAAGCGGTGGCAGCGAACACTGAAGCTTTCTTT
CASSEAVAANTEAFF
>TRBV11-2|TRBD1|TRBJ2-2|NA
TGTGCCAGCAGCTTACAGGGGGCTATCGGGGAGCTGTTTTTT
CASSLQGAIGELFF
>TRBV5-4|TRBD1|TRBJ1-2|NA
TGTGCCAGCAGCCCCCCGGGACAGGGTTTTGGCTACACCTTC
CASSPPGQGFGYTF
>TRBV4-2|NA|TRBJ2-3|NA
TGTGCCAGCAGCCAAATAAGTGATACTACGCAGTATTTT
CASSQISDTTQYF
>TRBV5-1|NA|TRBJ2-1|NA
TGCGCCAGCAGCTTTTACGCCGATAGGACAAGGGGTTACAATGAGCAGTTCTTC
CASSFYADRTRGYNEQFF
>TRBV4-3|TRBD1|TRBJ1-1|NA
TGCGCCAGCAGCCCGGCCTCGACAGGGGGCAGCGCTGAAGCTTTCTTT
CASSPASTGGSAEAFF
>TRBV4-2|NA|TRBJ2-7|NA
TGTGCCAGCAGCTTATGGGGGGACAGTCCCTCCTACGAGCAGTACTTC
CASSLWGDSPSYEQYF
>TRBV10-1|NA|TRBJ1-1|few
TGCGCCAGCAGCCCGGGACGGCGGGGGAACACTGAAGCTTTCTTT
CASSPGRRGNTEAFF
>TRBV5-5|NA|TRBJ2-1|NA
TGTGCCAGCAGCTTGTCAGGGAATGAAGGTGAGCAGTTCTTC
CASSLSGNEGEQFF
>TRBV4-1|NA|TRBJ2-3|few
TGCGCCAGCAGCCAAGTGGGGCGCCTTGATACGCAGTATTTT
CASSQVGRLDTQYF
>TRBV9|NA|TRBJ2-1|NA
TGTGCCAGCACCTGGGAGGAGGGCAGCTACAATGAGCAGTTCTTC
CASTWEEGSYNEQFF
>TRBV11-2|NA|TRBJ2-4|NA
TGTGCCAGCAGCTTAGAGGGAATGAACATTCAGTACTTC
CASSLEGMNIQYF